Many counts were recorded for the clone carrying this TCR beta chain. The antigen is unknown. The data derive from a study of CD8+CD57+ T cells in acquired aplastic anemia. Study information: Sorted CD4+ and CD8+ cells gave an average of roughly 3 ug of DNA. Study results and limitations: Some 27 CD8+ CDR3 sequences were shared between patients and controls.

For sequencing, patients were chosen who had shown expansion of CD8+CD57+ cells by flow cytometry. Everyone among the patients had severe acquired aplastic anemia. Patient blood was sampled before any therapy had been received. CDR3 and TCR beta VDJ profiling relied on a genomic DNA template. From the reads, TCRdb called clonotypes with MiXCR, one entry per CDR3 protein. The sample has approximately 130,000 distinct CDR3 sequences; roughly 40% are singletons. This CDR3 region has 15 residues. Germline values: CDR1 SGHRS, CDR2 YFSETQ. V lost 0 bases and J lost 1; bases outside the gene matches: 1. J is TRBJ1-1 and V is TRBV5-1; 9 nucleotides align to TRBD1. The source is a human donor with aplastic anemia. The sample comprised sorted CD4+, CD8+, or CD8+CD57+ T cells (not recorded which) from PBMCs. CDR3 nucleotide sequence: TGCGCCAGCAGCTTGGTGGGACAGGGGAACACTGAAGCTTTCTTT. Translating it yields CASSLVGQGNTEAFF.